What follows describes a single TCR beta chain. These data are taken from a study of blood T cell repertoires in COVID-19. Some clones are missing from TCRdb's copy, which holds only in-frame ones; the method was immunoSEQ multiplex PCR. The data show roughly 130,000 clones, more than 75% seen once. The CDR3 is made up of 14 amino acids. Trimming took 5 bases from V and 4 from J, leaving 11 bases between them. Germline CDR1 reads KGHDR; CDR2 reads SFDVKD. This chain uses TRBV24-1 with TRBJ1-5; no clear D gene. Sequencing input: peripheral blood. This TCR was recovered from a woman between 55 and 75 years old with acute or convalescent COVID-19. The CDR3 coding sequence is TGTGCCACCAGTGTGTCAGGTAATAATCAGCCCCAGCATTTT. It codes for CATSVSGNNQPQHF.